These 21 T cell receptor beta chains originate from one sample sequenced in a study of CD8+CD57+ T cells in acquired aplastic anemia (dated by TCRdb to the late 2010s). Expansion of CD8+CD57+ cells had been shown by flow cytometry in the patients chosen for sequencing. TCRdb lists the instrument as Illumina HiSeq 2000. Genomic DNA served as template for TCR beta VDJ combination and CDR3 sequence profiling. TCRdb reprocessed the public reads (quality trimming at Q25 with fastp, clone calling with MiXCR) and kept in-frame beta chains. CDR3 protein duplicates are merged, each entry listing the most common genes and DNA. The sample profile shows approximately 150,000 distinct CDR3 sequences; 47% of them were found once. The top ten constitute more than 1% of the sample. The sample was sorted CD4+, CD8+, or CD8+CD57+ T cells (not recorded which) from PBMCs. Receptors were obtained from a human donor with aplastic anemia.

This chain joins TRBV9 and TRBJ1-6, with 7 bases matching TRBD1. Trimming took 2 bases from V and 10 from J; bases not matched to a gene: 9. Germline V gene data show CDR1 as SGDLS and CDR2 as YYNGEE. CDR3 length: 15 residues. The CDR3, as DNA: TGTGCCAGCAGCGTCTGGGAGGGGGCATCCTCACCCCTCCACTTT. This gives the protein CASSVWEGASSPLHF.

This clonotype was seen only a few times. The V gene is TRBV29-1, the J gene TRBJ2-7; no reliable D call. V lost 5 bases to trimming and J lost 2 bases, with 19 bases between them. This CDR3 comprises 15 residues. CDR1 is SQVTM, CDR2 ANQGSEA, per germline. The CDR3 protein is CSVRNGRTSTYEQYF. The CDR3 nucleotides are TGCAGCGTTAGGAACGGCAGAACCAGTACCTACGAGCAGTACTTC.

This clonotype was counted ten times or more. The rearrangement joins TRBV29-1 to TRBJ2-7; 8 bases line up with TRBD1. Germline assignment: CDR1 SQVTM and CDR2 ANQGSEA. Trimming took 6 bases from V and 7 from J; bases not matched to a gene: 8. The CDR3 contains 12 residues. The CDR3 DNA follows: TGCAGCGTACGGACAGGGATGGAGGAGCAGTACTTC. It yields the protein CSVRTGMEEQYF.

The CDR3 here is CASSISDRGREQYF. The CDR3 DNA reads as TGTGCCAGTAGTATATCCGACCGGGGACGAGAGCAGTACTTC. The chain couples TRBV19 to TRBJ2-7; D possibly uses TRBD1 or TRBD2 (5 bases each). Trimming took 2 bases from V and 7 from J, leaving 15 bases between them. The CDR3 has 14 amino acids. From germline, CDR1 is LNHDA and CDR2 SQIVND (reference sequence).

This clonotype turned up a few times. The chain employs TRBV29-1 and TRBJ1-1; 7 positions agree with TRBD1. The CDR3 extends over 12 amino acids. Germline V gives CDR1 SQVTM, CDR2 ANQGSEA. V shed 6 bases and J 4 bases; nucleotides not matched to a gene: 5. In DNA form, the CDR3 reads TGCAGCGTCCTTGACAGGGCCACTGAAGCTTTCTTT. Encoded protein: CSVLDRATEAFF.

This clonotype was counted many times. The chain has TRBV10-3 and TRBJ2-5, with 8 bases aligning to TRBD1. CDR3 length equals 17 residues. V trimming: 4 bases; J trimming: 2 bases; junction bases outside the gene matches: 12. Germline CDR1 ENHRY, CDR2 SYGVKD. The CDR3 sequence is CAISGRTGGIAQETQYF. The CDR3 DNA reads as TGTGCCATCAGTGGAAGAACAGGGGGTATAGCTCAAGAGACCCAGTACTTC.

This chain connects TRBV19 to TRBJ2-5; no clear D. V gave up 7 bases and J gave up 3 bases, with 15 bases separating them. Germline CDR1 reads LNHDA; CDR2 reads SQIVND (reference sequence). This CDR3 has 14 residues. Here the CDR3 DNA reads TGTGCCAGTAATGACCCTAGTAGGAAAGAGACCCAGTACTTC. Protein product: CASNDPSRKETQYF.

The chain's CDR3 is CAISERPRDADAEAFF. For the CDR3, the DNA is TGTGCCATCAGTGAGCGGCCCAGGGATGCAGACGCTGAAGCTTTCTTT. The chain uses TRBV10-3 and TRBJ1-1; D might be TRBD1 (5 bases). Germline V gene data show CDR1 as ENHRY and CDR2 as SYGVKD. The CDR3 is made up of 16 amino acids. V lost 2 bases and J 6 bases, leaving 19 bases between the germline ends.

Details on this clonotype: Since no conserved phenylalanine or tryptophan closes the CDR3, a read error is the likely cause. This CDR3 is CASSLAGYNEAFS. For the CDR3, the DNA is TGCGCCAGCAGCTTGGCAGGCTACAATGAAGCTTTCTCT. The genes are TRBV5-1 and TRBJ1-1; D gene ambiguous. Germline V gives CDR1 SGHRS, CDR2 YFSETQ. The CDR3 is 13 amino acids. The germline V and J ends were trimmed by 0 bases and 7 bases, with 10 bases remaining between them.

This clonotype was recorded at least ten times. The chain is built from TRBV20-1 and TRBJ2-5, with D unclear. V lost 3 bases and J 2 bases, leaving 16 bases between the germline ends. The CDR3 runs to 15 residues. Germline assignment: CDR1 DFQATT and CDR2 SNEGSKA (reference sequence). The CDR3 loop reads CSASPIDSKQETQYF. The CDR3 DNA is TGCAGTGCTAGCCCCATAGACTCGAAACAAGAGACCCAGTACTTC.

At least ten counts were recorded for this clonotype. The chain is built from TRBV19 and TRBJ2-5, with 12 bases that match TRBD2. CDR1 and CDR2 (germline): LNHDA, SQIVND (reference sequence). V trimming: 1 base; J trimming: 4 bases; junction bases outside the gene matches: 7. This CDR3 has 17 residues. The CDR3 nucleotides are TGTGCCAGTAGTATAGCCCTAGCGGGGGGGCAGGGAGAGACCCAGTACTTC. It yields the protein CASSIALAGGQGETQYF. Combining the CDR3 with reference TRBV19 and TRBJ2-5 gives the whole variable domain DGGITQSPKYLFRKEGQNVTLSCEQNLNHDAMYWYRQDPGQGLRLIYYSQIVNDFQKGDIAEGYSVSREKKESFPLTVTSAQKNPTAFYLCASSIALAGGQGETQYFGPGTRLLVL.

The table lists this clonotype with many counts. The V call is TRBV7-2, the J call TRBJ2-1; D call uncertain. Trimming cost V 1 base and J 4 bases, with 11 bases left between them. The CDR3 is 15 amino acids. Germline V gene sequence: CDR1 SGHTA, CDR2 FQGNSA. The CDR3 loop is CASSLEGFPYNEQFF. CDR3 DNA sequence: TGTGCCAGCAGCTTAGAAGGGTTCCCATACAATGAGCAGTTCTTC.

This clonotype was picked up a small number of times. The chain is built from TRBV6-2 or TRBV6-3 and TRBJ2-2; 9 nucleotides match TRBD1. V gave up 5 bases and J gave up 3 bases; unmatched junction bases: 4. The CDR3 consists of 15 residues. CDR1 is MNHEY, CDR2 SVGEGT, per germline. CDR3 DNA sequence: TGTGCCAGCAGTCGTACAGGGGGCTACACCGGGGAGCTGTTTTTT. Its protein is CASSRTGGYTGELFF.

This clonotype was counted ten times or more. The CDR3 coding sequence is TGTGCCAGCAGCTTAGGGACAGAATGGTATCAGCCCCAGCATTTT. Protein: CASSLGTEWYQPQHF. The chain combines TRBV7-8 with TRBJ1-5; TRBD1 is a possible D gene (6 bases). With 1 base removed from V and 5 bases from J, the gap between germline ends came to 12 bases. Germline V gene lookup returns CDR1 SGHVS and CDR2 FQNEAQ. The CDR3 runs 15 residues.

This clonotype occurred many times. A read error may produce the germline difference seen at one junction end. The chain employs TRBV6-1 and TRBJ2-3; no reliable D call. Germline values: CDR1 MNHNS, CDR2 SASEGT. The CDR3 extends over 11 amino acids. Written as DNA, the CDR3 is TGTGCCAGCAGTGATCTCAGGACGACGCCTTTT. The encoded protein is CASSDLRTTPF.

This clonotype was recorded at least ten times. This chain connects TRBV29-1 to TRBJ2-7, with TRBD2 matching 7 bases. V lost 1 base, J lost 6 bases, and 6 bases stayed unmatched. The CDR3 extends over 13 amino acids. Germline lookup yields CDR1 SQVTM and CDR2 ANQGSEA. CDR3 sequence (DNA): TGCAGCGTTGAAGGTCTTATAGCGGGCGAGCAGTACTTC. This encodes CSVEGLIAGEQYF.

This clonotype appeared many times. V is TRBV29-1 and J is TRBJ1-2, with D perhaps TRBD1 (5 bases). The CDR3 contains 14 residues. The V gene's germline CDR1 is SQVTM and CDR2 ANQGSEA. Trimming took off 7 bases at V and 0 bases at J, with 15 bases between the two ends. Here the CDR3 reads CSAAPGTANYGYTF. CDR3 in DNA: TGCAGCGCTGCTCCCGGGACTGCTAACTATGGCTACACCTTC.

There are a few counts of this clonotype. This chain joins TRBV5-3 and TRBJ1-5, with a weak D call TRBD1 (5 bases). TRBV5-3 is filed as an ORF, its function uncertain. V lost 10 bases and J 2 bases, leaving 25 bases between the germline ends. This CDR3 has 17 amino acids. CDR3 coding DNA: TGTGCCCTATCCCCGGGGCAATCCCTTATGGGCAATCAGCCCCAGCATTTT. This codes for CALSPGQSLMGNQPQHF.

This clonotype has ten or more counts. The rearrangement links TRBV20-1 to TRBJ2-7; possibly TRBD2 for D (6 bases). This CDR3 region has 15 residues. V was shortened by 1 base and J by 9 bases, with 22 bases between the two germline ends. Germline assignment: CDR1 DFQATT and CDR2 SNEGSKA (reference sequence). The CDR3 bases are TGCAGTGCTAGAGGGCCCCCTGACGGGGGAGGATGGCAGTACTTC. Translated: CSARGPPDGGGWQYF.

This clonotype was counted many times. The V gene is TRBV19, the J gene TRBJ2-6; the D is unclear. This CDR3 has 15 residues. The germline V and J ends were trimmed by 3 bases and 0 bases, with 6 bases remaining between them. Germline V gene data show CDR1 as LNHDA and CDR2 as SQIVND (reference sequence). CDR3 coding DNA: TGTGCCAGTAGTATCCAGCACTCTGGGGCCAACGTCCTGACTTTC. Translated: CASSIQHSGANVLTF. The whole variable domain, remainder taken from reference TRBV19 and TRBJ2-6, is DGGITQSPKYLFRKEGQNVTLSCEQNLNHDAMYWYRQDPGQGLRLIYYSQIVNDFQKGDIAEGYSVSREKKESFPLTVTSAQKNPTAFYLCASSIQHSGANVLTFGAGSRLTVL.

This chain uses TRBV20-1 with TRBJ1-2; 9 bases match TRBD1. J lost 2 bases, V lost 5 bases, and 9 bases had no gene match. Germline V gene data show CDR1 as DFQATT and CDR2 as SNEGSKA (reference sequence). This CDR3 has 15 amino acids. In DNA, the CDR3 is TGCAGTGCTCGTCCCCCGGACAGGGGAAACTATGGCTACACCTTC. Protein: CSARPPDRGNYGYTF.